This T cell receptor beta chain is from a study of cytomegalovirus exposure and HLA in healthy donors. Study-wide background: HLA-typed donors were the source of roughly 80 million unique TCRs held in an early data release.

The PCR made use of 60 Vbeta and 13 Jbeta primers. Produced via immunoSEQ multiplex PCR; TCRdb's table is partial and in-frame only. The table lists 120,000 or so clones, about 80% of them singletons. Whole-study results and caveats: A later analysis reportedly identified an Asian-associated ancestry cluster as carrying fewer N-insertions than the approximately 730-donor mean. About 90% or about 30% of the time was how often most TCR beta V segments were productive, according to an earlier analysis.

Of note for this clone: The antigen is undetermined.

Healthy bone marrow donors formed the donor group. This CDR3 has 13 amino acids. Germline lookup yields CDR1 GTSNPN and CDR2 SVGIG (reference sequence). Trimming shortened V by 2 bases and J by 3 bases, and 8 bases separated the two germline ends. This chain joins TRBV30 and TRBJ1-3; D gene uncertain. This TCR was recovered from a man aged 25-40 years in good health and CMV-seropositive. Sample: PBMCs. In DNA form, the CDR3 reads TGTGCCTGGAGTTCGGGTGTTGGAAACACCATATATTTT. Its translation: CAWSSGVGNTIYF.